These 20 T cell receptor beta chains were all obtained from the same sample, sequenced in a study of blood T cell repertoires in COVID-19 (dated by TCRdb to between 2020 and 2021). Library preparation used the immunoSEQ multiplex PCR assay. What TCRdb holds here is the immuneACCESS table cut down to in-frame rearrangements. Part of the clones is not present; checked against another copy, under half of the missing clones reflect an unresolved V gene, and the others are unexplained. A total of 200,000 to 250,000 clones appear in this sample, around nine tenths of them only once. Of the sample, about 12% falls within the top ten clones. Specimen: peripheral blood. The origin of the receptors is a young woman who had recovered from COVID-19.

This clone was seen more than once but under ten times. V usage is TRBV4-2 and J usage is TRBJ1-5, with no clear D. V was trimmed by 0 bases and J by 0 bases, leaving 12 bases between them. In germline, CDR1 is LGHNA, CDR2 YNFKEQ. CDR3 length: 17 residues. DNA of the CDR3: TGTGCCAGCAGCCAAGATTTTCCCAGTTATAGCAATCAGCCCCAGCATTTT. Translation gives CASSQDFPSYSNQPQHF.

This clone was detected only a few times. J is TRBJ2-1 and V is TRBV7-2; 13 bases line up with TRBD2. With 4 bases clipped from V and 10 bases from J, the junction kept 7 bases outside the gene matches. Germline CDR1 and CDR2: SGHTA and FQGNSA. The CDR3 is 15 residues long. CDR3 in DNA: TGTGCCAGCAGCTCCCCCGGGACTAGCGGGATAGAGCAGTTCTTC. Translating gives CASSSPGTSGIEQFF.

CDR3 amino acids: CASSQIYPGRTRNEQFF. The CDR3 DNA sequence: TGCGCCAGCAGTCAGATATATCCGGGACGGACTAGGAATGAGCAGTTCTTC. V gene TRBV23-1 combines with J gene TRBJ2-1; 7 positions agree with TRBD2. TRBV23-1 is an open reading frame whose function is uncertain. This CDR3 comprises 17 residues. Trimming at V came to 3 bases and at J to 7 bases, leaving 15 bases not matched to a gene.

This chain joins TRBV30 and TRBJ2-3, with D tentatively TRBD1 (5 bases). This CDR3 has 17 amino acids. V was clipped by 0 bases and J by 0 bases, with 16 bases between them. Germline V gene sequence: CDR1 GTSNPN, CDR2 SVGIG (reference sequence). The CDR3 DNA follows: TGTGCCTGGAGTGTACAGGCTTATAAGGGGAGCACAGATACGCAGTATTTT. This encodes CAWSVQAYKGSTDTQYF.

The chain links TRBV9 to TRBJ1-4, with 12 bases fitting TRBD1. The germline CDR1 and CDR2 sequences are SGDLS and YYNGEE. Unmatched junction bases numbered 2, after V lost 0 bases and J lost 8 bases. The CDR3 runs 15 residues. CDR3 DNA: TGTGCCAGCAGCGTAGGGGACAGGGGGCGAGAAAAACTGTTTTTT. Translating gives CASSVGDRGREKLFF.

The chain carries TRBV5-6 and TRBJ2-4, with 7 bases lining up with TRBD1. This CDR3 contains 16 residues. V was pared by 4 bases and J by 1 base, with 8 bases of the junction left unmatched. The germline V gene encodes CDR1 SGHDT and CDR2 YYEEEE. CDR3 DNA: TGTGCCAGCAGCGTGCAGGGGGTCTGGGCCAAAAACATTCAGTACTTC. Translated, it gives CASSVQGVWAKNIQYF.

J is TRBJ2-3 and V is TRBV3-1 (or the pseudogene TRBV3-2), with a possible D match to TRBD2 (5 bases). V was cut by 6 bases and J by 0 bases, with 13 bases left in between. Germline-derived CDR1 and CDR2 are LGHDT and YNNKEL (reference sequence). The CDR3 has 15 residues. CDR3 in amino acids: CASSSVGVSTDTQYF. CDR3 in DNA: TGTGCCAGCAGTTCAGTGGGAGTGAGCACAGATACGCAGTATTTT.

The rearrangement joins TRBV27 to TRBJ2-1; TRBD2 aligns across 10 bases. From germline, CDR1 is MNHEY and CDR2 SMNVEV (reference sequence). The CDR3 sequence is 15 residues long. Trimming took 5 bases from V and 3 from J; bases not matched to a gene: 4. The CDR3 is CASSRTSGDYNEQFF. In DNA, the CDR3 is TGTGCCAGCAGTCGGACTAGCGGAGACTACAATGAGCAGTTCTTC.

To note about this clone: A read error may account for a junction end that differs from germline. This rearrangement joins TRBV12-3 or TRBV12-4 to TRBJ2-7; the D gene is possibly TRBD2 (6 bases). This CDR3 has 12 residues. This CDR3 is CSSMAGGYEQYF. The CDR3 nucleotides are TGTTCCAGCATGGCCGGGGGCTACGAGCAGTACTTC.

The chain recombines TRBV4-3 with TRBJ1-2; 8 bases are a match to TRBD1. The V segment lost 5 bases and the J segment 4 bases; nucleotides outside the gene matches: 3. Germline-derived CDR1 and CDR2 are LGHNA and YSLEER. The CDR3 is 13 residues long. The CDR3 region is CASSGTGPYGYTF. DNA of the CDR3: TGCGCCAGCAGCGGGACAGGACCCTATGGCTACACCTTC.

The chain joins TRBV13 to TRBJ1-5, with TRBD1 matching over 9 bases. CDR1 PRHDT and CDR2 FYEKMQ come from the germline V gene (reference sequence). The V segment lost 6 bases and the J segment 6 bases; nucleotides outside the gene matches: 12. The CDR3 totals 16 residues. Here the CDR3 reads CASSQSGTGSVQPQHF. DNA of the CDR3: TGTGCCAGCAGTCAATCCGGGACAGGGAGTGTTCAGCCCCAGCATTTT.

V and J are TRBV7-8 and TRBJ1-5; D is unclear. The CDR3 loop spans 16 amino acids. V lost 0 bases and J 9 bases, leaving 18 bases between the germline ends. CDR1 and CDR2 (germline): SGHVS, FQNEAQ. CDR3 in amino acids: CASSLAPGTIKPPQHF. CDR3 DNA sequence: TGTGCCAGCAGCTTAGCGCCCGGAACTATCAAACCGCCCCAGCATTTT.

This sequence joins TRBV7-3 and TRBJ2-5; TRBD2 matches 7 bases. The CDR3 contains 13 residues. The V gene end was trimmed by 3 bases and the J gene end by 7 bases; junction bases not matched to a gene: 5. Per germline, CDR1 SGHTA and CDR2 FQGTGA. The CDR3 DNA sequence: TGTGCCAGCAGCTTGGCCAGGGAGGGGACCCAGTACTTC. The encoded protein is CASSLAREGTQYF.

V and J are TRBV3-1 (or the pseudogene TRBV3-2) and TRBJ2-2; D is unresolved. V lost 4 bases and J lost 3, with 12 bases in between. CDR3 size: 15 residues. CDR1 and CDR2 (germline): LGHDT, YNNKEL (reference sequence). CDR3: CASSLSSPYTGELFF. The CDR3 DNA sequence: TGTGCCAGCAGCCTCAGTAGCCCGTACACCGGGGAGCTGTTTTTT.

The J gene is TRBJ1-1, the V gene TRBV29-1, with D uncertain. With 7 bases removed from V and 2 bases from J, the gap between germline ends came to 11 bases. CDR3 length: 12 amino acids. Germline values: CDR1 SQVTM, CDR2 ANQGSEA. Written as DNA, the CDR3 is TGCAGCGCTTCGACACCTAACACTGAAGCTTTCTTT. This gives the protein CSASTPNTEAFF.

This chain joins TRBV5-4 and TRBJ1-2; tentative D call: TRBD1 (5 bases). V lost 1 base and J lost 8, with 12 bases in between. Germline CDR1 SGHNT, CDR2 YYREEE (reference sequence). The CDR3 is 13 residues long. CDR3 sequence (DNA): TGTGCCAGCAGCTTGATGCCGACAGAAGGCTACACCTTC. This sequence encodes CASSLMPTEGYTF.

The rearrangement uses TRBV27 and TRBJ1-1; TRBD1 agrees at 8 bases. Per germline, CDR1 MNHEY and CDR2 SMNVEV (reference sequence). There are 14 residues in the CDR3. The junction had 5 bases not matched to a gene; V was cut back by 7 bases and J by 1 base. The DNA for the CDR3 is TGTGCCAGCATACTACAGGGGGGGAACACTGAAGCTTTCTTT. It encodes CASILQGGNTEAFF.

The chain has TRBV12-5 and TRBJ2-2, with 10 bases matching TRBD1. Looked up from germline, CDR1 is LGHNT and CDR2 is FRNRAP. V lost 6 bases to trimming and J lost 5 bases; unmatched junction nucleotides: 9. This CDR3 spans 16 amino acids. The CDR3 reads CASGDLGQGVTGELFF. The CDR3 nucleotides are TGTGCTAGTGGCGACCTTGGACAGGGGGTAACCGGGGAGCTGTTTTTT.

The rearrangement links TRBV28 to TRBJ1-4; 8 bases map to TRBD1. Per germline, CDR1 MDHEN and CDR2 SYDVKM. The V gene end was trimmed by 1 base and the J gene end by 7 bases; junction bases not matched to a gene: 2. The CDR3 length is 14 residues. CDR3 sequence (DNA): TGTGCCAGCAGTTTATACAGGGGGGGTGAAAAACTGTTTTTT. Its translation: CASSLYRGGEKLFF.

The chain links TRBV9 to TRBJ1-2; 8 positions agree with TRBD1. The length of the CDR3 is 15 residues. V lost 3 bases to trimming and J lost 2 bases; unmatched junction nucleotides: 6. The germline gives CDR1 SGDLS, CDR2 YYNGEE. CDR3 nucleotides: TGTGCCAGCAGCGCGACAGGGGTAGGCAACTATGGCTACACCTTC. It codes for CASSATGVGNYGYTF.